This T cell receptor beta chain was documented in a study of patients and donors after allogeneic stem cell transplantation. This clonotype appeared many times. In germline, CDR1 is LGHNA, CDR2 YNFKEQ. The CDR3 loop spans 16 amino acids. The ends lost 0 bases at V and 6 bases at J; junction bases unmatched: 7. A single record per CDR3 protein comes from TCRdb applying MiXCR to the RT-PCR reads. This sample yields tens of thousands of distinct CDR3 sequences, of which around 5% are seen a single time; less than 3% belongs to the top ten. The chain employs TRBV4-2 and TRBJ2-4, with 8 bases fitting TRBD2. The TCR originated in a human donor who was either an allogeneic HSCT recipient or a stem cell or donor lymphocyte infusion donor (not recorded which). It is not recorded whose cells these are; they may come from a transplant donor. The sample comprised blood, either unsorted or a sorted T cell fraction (not recorded which). CDR3 amino acids: CASSQDPSSGRNIQYF. For the CDR3, the DNA is TGTGCCAGCAGCCAAGACCCATCTAGCGGGCGAAACATTCAGTACTTC.